These 13 T cell receptor beta chains came from one sample sequenced in a study of T cell clones after liver transplantation. This table comes from immunoSEQ multiplex PCR, and its TCRdb copy is limited to in-frame clones, with some not included. The sample contains over 15,000 clones, around 80% of which appear only once. This material consisted of CD8+ T cells from blood, taken around 50 months after liver transplant. These receptors were collected from a human patient who received a liver transplant. A share of the T cells may be of graft donor origin.

The chain uses TRBV15 and TRBJ2-3; 8 nucleotides agree with TRBD2. The CDR3 is 16 residues long. Germline V gene data show CDR1 as LNHNV and CDR2 as YYDKDF (reference sequence). With V trimmed by 0 bases and J by 3 bases, 5 bases remained unmatched. The DNA for the CDR3 is TGTGCCACCAGCAGAGATAAGAGCGGGAGAACAGATACGCAGTATTTT. Amino acid sequence: CATSRDKSGRTDTQYF.

Here the CDR3 reads CASSEGPNSGNTIYF. Written as DNA, the CDR3 is TGTGCCAGCAGCGAGGGACCGAACTCTGGAAACACCATATATTTT. J is TRBJ1-3 and V is TRBV5-4; possibly TRBD1 for D (5 bases). CDR1 and CDR2 from the germline V gene are SGHNT and YYREEE (reference sequence). This CDR3 is 15 amino acids long. Trimming left V 4 bases short and J 0 bases short, with 11 bases between.

This clone was found a few times. The chain uses TRBV19 and TRBJ1-5, with D hard to call. Between the trimmed V and J ends, which lost 3 bases and 2 bases, there was a span of 8 bases. The CDR3 sequence is 14 residues long. Germline CDR1 LNHDA, CDR2 SQIVND (reference sequence). This chain's CDR3 is CASSIGTGNQPQHF. The CDR3 nucleotides are TGTGCCAGTAGTATTGGCACAGGCAATCAGCCCCAGCATTTT.

The gene calls are TRBV5-5 and TRBJ1-4; D is undetermined. Trimming stripped 2 bases from V and 8 bases from J, with 13 bases between. Germline loops: CDR1 SGHKS, CDR2 YYEKEE (reference sequence). The CDR3 runs 14 residues. This CDR3 reads CASSFPESGEKLFF. CDR3 DNA sequence: TGTGCCAGCAGCTTCCCGGAGTCTGGGGAAAAACTGTTTTTT.

This chain joins TRBV6-5 and TRBJ2-1, with 14 positions matching TRBD2. V was clipped by 6 bases and J by 7 bases; unmatched bases: 5. The CDR3 runs 15 residues. Germline V gives CDR1 MNHEY, CDR2 SVGAGI. The CDR3 region is CASSGLAGGPNEQFF. CDR3 nucleotide sequence: TGTGCCAGCAGCGGACTAGCGGGGGGCCCAAATGAGCAGTTCTTC.

V usage is TRBV6-6 and J usage is TRBJ2-2, with D tentatively TRBD2 (5 bases). Trimming cost V 0 bases and J 5 bases, with 10 bases left between them. The CDR3 contains 15 residues. Germline values: CDR1 MNHNY, CDR2 SVGAGI (reference sequence). The CDR3 loop is CASSYSNEGTGELFF. The CDR3 DNA follows: TGTGCCAGCAGTTACTCGAATGAGGGTACCGGGGAGCTGTTTTTT.

The chain employs TRBV4-3 and TRBJ2-5; D possibly uses TRBD1 or TRBD2 (5 bases each). The CDR3 extends over 16 amino acids. Trimming took 1 base from V and 5 from J, leaving 17 bases between them. The germline V gene has CDR1 LGHNA and CDR2 YSLEER. The CDR3 reads CASSQGYPGPMETQYF. As DNA, the CDR3 is TGCGCCAGCAGCCAAGGTTACCCGGGACCAATGGAGACCCAGTACTTC.

V gene TRBV5-1 combines with J gene TRBJ2-5, with D maybe TRBD1 (5 bases). CDR3 length equals 14 residues. From germline, CDR1 is SGHRS and CDR2 YFSETQ. Trimming took off 1 base at V and 2 bases at J, with 9 bases between the two ends. CDR3 DNA: TGCGCCAGCAGCTTGTTTGGACAACAAGAGACCCAGTACTTC. Its translation: CASSLFGQQETQYF.

Worth noting for this clone: A much more abundant neighbour one base away suggests this may be a read error. V gene TRBV9 combines with J gene TRBJ1-1; unclear D gene. The CDR3 runs to 13 residues. Germline values: CDR1 SGDLS, CDR2 YYNGEE. V lost 0 bases to trimming and J lost 4 bases, with 7 bases between them. The CDR3 DNA sequence: TGTGCCAGCAGCGTAGGGACGAGCACTGAAGCTTTCTTT. Its protein product is CASSVGTSTEAFF.

V is TRBV5-1 and J is TRBJ1-1; D not resolved. CDR1 and CDR2 (germline): SGHRS, YFSETQ. V gave up 0 bases and J gave up 4 bases, with 7 bases separating them. The length of the CDR3 is 13 residues. CDR3 region: CASSLGAGTEAFF. CDR3 in DNA: TGCGCCAGCAGCTTGGGGGCTGGCACTGAAGCTTTCTTT.

This clone has more than one count but fewer than ten. The chain is built from TRBV2 and TRBJ2-2, with 8 bases matching TRBD2. V gave up 1 base and J gave up 5 bases; unmatched junction bases: 9. The CDR3 loop spans 17 amino acids. CDR1 SNHLY and CDR2 FYNNEI come from the germline V gene. CDR3 in DNA: TGTGCCAGCAGTGAAGAGCGGGAGCGGGTGCGTACCGGGGAGCTGTTTTTT. As protein: CASSEERERVRTGELFF.

In its sample, this clone was seen many times. This chain joins TRBV19 and TRBJ2-3; TRBD2 aligns across 11 bases. Germline V CDR1 and CDR2: LNHDA, SQIVND (reference sequence). With V trimmed by 5 bases and J by 3 bases, 4 bases remained unmatched. This CDR3 is built from 15 residues. This CDR3 is CASSWTSGRTDTQYF. The CDR3 DNA follows: TGTGCCAGTAGTTGGACTAGCGGGCGAACAGATACGCAGTATTTT.

CDR3 amino acids: CASSLGGRVGNQPQHF. CDR3 nucleotides: TGTGCCAGCAGTTTAGGCGGCAGGGTAGGCAATCAGCCCCAGCATTTT. V and J are TRBV27 and TRBJ1-5, with TRBD1 as a possible D gene (5 bases). The CDR3 contains 16 residues. Deletions cut 2 bases from V and 2 bases from J, with 13 bases between. Germline lookup yields CDR1 MNHEY and CDR2 SMNVEV (reference sequence).